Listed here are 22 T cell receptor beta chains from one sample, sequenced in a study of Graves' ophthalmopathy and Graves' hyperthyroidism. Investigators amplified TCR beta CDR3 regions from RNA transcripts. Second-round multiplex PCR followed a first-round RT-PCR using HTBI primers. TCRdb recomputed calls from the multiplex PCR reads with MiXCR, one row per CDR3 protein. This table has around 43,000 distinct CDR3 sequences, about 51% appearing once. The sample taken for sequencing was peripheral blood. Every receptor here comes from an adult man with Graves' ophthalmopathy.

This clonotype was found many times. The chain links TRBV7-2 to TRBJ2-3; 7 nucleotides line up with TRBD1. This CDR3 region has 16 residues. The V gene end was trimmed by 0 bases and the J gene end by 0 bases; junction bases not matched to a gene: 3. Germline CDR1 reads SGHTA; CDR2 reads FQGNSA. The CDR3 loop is CASSLAGTASTDTQYF. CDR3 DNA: TGTGCCAGCAGCTTAGCGGGGACAGCTAGCACAGATACGCAGTATTTT.

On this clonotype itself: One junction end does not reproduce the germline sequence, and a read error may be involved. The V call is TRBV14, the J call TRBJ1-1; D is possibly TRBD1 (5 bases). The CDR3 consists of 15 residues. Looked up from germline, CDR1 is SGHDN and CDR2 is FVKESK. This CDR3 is CASSQGLGVRTEASF. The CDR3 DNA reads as TGTGCCAGCAGCCAGGGGCTCGGGGTGCGGACTGAAGCTTCCTTT.

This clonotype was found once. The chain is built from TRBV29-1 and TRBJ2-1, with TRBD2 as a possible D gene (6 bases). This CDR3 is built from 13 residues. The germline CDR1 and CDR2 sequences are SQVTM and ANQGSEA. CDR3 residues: CRPGESSYNEQFF. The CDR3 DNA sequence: TGCAGACCGGGGGAGAGCTCCTACAATGAGCAGTTCTTC.

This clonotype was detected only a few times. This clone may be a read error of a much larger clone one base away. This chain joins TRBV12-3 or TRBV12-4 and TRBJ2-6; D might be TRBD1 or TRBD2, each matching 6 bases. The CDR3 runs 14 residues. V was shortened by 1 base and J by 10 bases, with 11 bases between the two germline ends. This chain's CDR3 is CASSLGGAANVLTF. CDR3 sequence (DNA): TGTGCCAGCAGTTTAGGGGGGGCCGCTAACGTCCTGACTTTC.

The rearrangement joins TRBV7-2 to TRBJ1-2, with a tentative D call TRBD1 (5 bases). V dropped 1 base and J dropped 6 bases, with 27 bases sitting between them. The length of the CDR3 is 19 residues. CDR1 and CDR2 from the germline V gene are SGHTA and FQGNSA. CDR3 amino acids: CASSLDLSATVWTSDGYTF. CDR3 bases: TGTGCCAGCAGCTTAGACCTCAGTGCTACCGTTTGGACATCCGATGGCTACACCTTC.

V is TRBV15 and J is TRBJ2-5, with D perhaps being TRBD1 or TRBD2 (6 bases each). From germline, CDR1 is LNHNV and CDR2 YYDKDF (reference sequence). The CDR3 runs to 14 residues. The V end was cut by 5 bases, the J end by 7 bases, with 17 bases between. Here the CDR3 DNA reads TGTGCCACCAGCGGGGACCCGCCGGGGGCGACCCAGTACTTC. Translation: CATSGDPPGATQYF.

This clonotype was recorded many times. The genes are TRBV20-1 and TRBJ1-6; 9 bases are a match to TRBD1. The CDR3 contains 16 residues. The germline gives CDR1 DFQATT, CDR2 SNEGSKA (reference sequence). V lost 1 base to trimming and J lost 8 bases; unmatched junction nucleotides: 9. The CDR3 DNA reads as TGCAGTGCTAGAGGCCTAACAGGGGGCTGGGATTCACCCCTCCACTTT. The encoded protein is CSARGLTGGWDSPLHF.

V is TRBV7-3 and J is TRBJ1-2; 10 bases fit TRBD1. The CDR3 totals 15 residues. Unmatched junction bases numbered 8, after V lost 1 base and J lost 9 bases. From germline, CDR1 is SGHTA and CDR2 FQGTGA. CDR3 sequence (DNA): TGTGCCAGCAGCTTAATGACAGGGGGCGGGAAACGCTACACCTTC. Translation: CASSLMTGGGKRYTF.

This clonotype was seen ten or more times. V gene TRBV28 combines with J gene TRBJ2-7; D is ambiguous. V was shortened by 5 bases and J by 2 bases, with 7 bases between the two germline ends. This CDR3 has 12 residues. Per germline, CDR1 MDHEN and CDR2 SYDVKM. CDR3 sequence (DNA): TGTGCCAGCAGTAATGGGCCCTACGAGCAGTACTTC. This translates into CASSNGPYEQYF.

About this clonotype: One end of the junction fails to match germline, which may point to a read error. The CDR3 reads CASSSGNTEAIF. CDR3 sequence (DNA): TGTGCCAGCAGTTCCGGGAATACTGAAGCTATCTTT. This sequence joins TRBV24-1 and TRBJ1-1, with D unclear. This CDR3 region has 12 residues. Germline V CDR1 and CDR2: KGHDR, SFDVKD.

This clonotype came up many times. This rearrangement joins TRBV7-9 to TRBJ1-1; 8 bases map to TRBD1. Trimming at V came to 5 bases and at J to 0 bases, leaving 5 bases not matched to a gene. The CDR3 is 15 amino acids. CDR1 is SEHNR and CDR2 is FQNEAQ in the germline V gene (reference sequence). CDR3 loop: CASSARQGMNTEAFF. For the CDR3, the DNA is TGTGCCAGCAGCGCCCGACAGGGGATGAACACTGAAGCTTTCTTT.

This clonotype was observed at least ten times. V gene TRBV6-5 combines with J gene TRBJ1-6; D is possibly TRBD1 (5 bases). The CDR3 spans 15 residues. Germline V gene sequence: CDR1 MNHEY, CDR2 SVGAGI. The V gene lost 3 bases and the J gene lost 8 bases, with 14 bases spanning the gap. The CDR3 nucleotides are TGTGCCAGCAGTTATGGTTCAGGGTATGATTCACCCCTCCACTTT. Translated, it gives CASSYGSGYDSPLHF.

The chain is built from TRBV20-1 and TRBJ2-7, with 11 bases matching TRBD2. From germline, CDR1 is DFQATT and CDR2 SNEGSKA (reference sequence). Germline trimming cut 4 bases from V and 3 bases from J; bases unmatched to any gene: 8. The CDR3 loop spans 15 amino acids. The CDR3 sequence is CSAMNYLAGGYEQYF. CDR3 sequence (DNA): TGCAGTGCTATGAACTATCTAGCGGGAGGCTACGAGCAGTACTTC.

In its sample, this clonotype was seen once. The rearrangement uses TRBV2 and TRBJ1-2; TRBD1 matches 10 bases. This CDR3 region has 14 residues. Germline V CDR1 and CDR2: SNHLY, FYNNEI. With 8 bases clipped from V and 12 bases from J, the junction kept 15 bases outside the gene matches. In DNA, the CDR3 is TGTGCCAGCCAGTGGGGACAGGGGCCTAGAGAAGACACCTTC. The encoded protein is CASQWGQGPREDTF. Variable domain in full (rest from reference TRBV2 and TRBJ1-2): EPEVTQTPSHQVTQMGQEVILRCVPISNHLYFYWYRQILGQKVEFLVSFYNNEISEKSEIFDDQFSVERPDGSNFTLKIRSTKLEDSAMYFCASQWGQGPREDTFGSGTRLTVV.

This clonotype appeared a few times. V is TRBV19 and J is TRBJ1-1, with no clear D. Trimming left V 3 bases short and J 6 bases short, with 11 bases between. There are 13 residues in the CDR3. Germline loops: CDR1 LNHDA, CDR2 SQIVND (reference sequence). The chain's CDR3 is CASSIGGSAEAFF. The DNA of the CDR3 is TGTGCCAGTAGTATTGGAGGTAGTGCTGAAGCTTTCTTT.

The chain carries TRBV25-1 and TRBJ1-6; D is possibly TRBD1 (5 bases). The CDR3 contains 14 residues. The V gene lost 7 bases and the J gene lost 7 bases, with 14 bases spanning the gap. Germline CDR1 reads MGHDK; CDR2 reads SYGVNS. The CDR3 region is CASTTNTGNSPLHF. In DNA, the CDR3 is TGTGCCAGCACCACTAACACAGGAAATTCACCCCTCCACTTT.

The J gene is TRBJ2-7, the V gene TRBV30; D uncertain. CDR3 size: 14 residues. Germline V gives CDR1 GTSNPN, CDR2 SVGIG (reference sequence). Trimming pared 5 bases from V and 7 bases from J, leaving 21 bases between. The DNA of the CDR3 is TGTGCCTGGGGTTTTCCGGGTGGCCTAGGGGAGCAGTACTTC. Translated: CAWGFPGGLGEQYF.

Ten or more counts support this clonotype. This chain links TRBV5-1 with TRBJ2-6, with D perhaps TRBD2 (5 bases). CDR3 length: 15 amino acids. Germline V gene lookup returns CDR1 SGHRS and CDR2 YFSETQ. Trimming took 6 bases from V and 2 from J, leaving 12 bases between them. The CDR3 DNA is TGCGCCAGCACCGACGGGGTCACTGGGGCCAACGTCCTGACTTTC. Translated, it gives CASTDGVTGANVLTF.

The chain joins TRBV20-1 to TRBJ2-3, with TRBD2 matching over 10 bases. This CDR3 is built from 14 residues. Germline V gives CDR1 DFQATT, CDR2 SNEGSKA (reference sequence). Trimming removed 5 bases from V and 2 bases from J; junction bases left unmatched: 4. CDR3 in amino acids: CSAPLAGVTDTQYF. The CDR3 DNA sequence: TGCAGTGCTCCCCTAGCGGGAGTCACAGATACGCAGTATTTT.

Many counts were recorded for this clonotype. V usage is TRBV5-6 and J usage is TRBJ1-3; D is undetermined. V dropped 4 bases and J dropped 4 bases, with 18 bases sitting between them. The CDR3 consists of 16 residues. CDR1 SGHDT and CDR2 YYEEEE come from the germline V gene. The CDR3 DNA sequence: TGTGCCAGCAGCCCGGGTTCGGGGAGCCCCGGAAACACCATATATTTT. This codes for CASSPGSGSPGNTIYF.

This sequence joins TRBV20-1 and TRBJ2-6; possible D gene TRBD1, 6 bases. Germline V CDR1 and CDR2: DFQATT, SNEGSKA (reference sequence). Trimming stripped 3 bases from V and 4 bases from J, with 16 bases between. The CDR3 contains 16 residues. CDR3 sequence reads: CSASPGGADGANVLTF. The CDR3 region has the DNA TGCAGTGCTAGTCCTGGGGGCGCCGACGGGGCCAACGTCCTGACTTTC.

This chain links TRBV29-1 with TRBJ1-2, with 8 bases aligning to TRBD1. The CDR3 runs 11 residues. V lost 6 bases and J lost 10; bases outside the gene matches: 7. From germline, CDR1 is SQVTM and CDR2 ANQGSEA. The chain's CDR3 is CSVGQGSDYTF. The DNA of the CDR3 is TGCAGCGTCGGACAGGGTTCGGACTACACCTTC.